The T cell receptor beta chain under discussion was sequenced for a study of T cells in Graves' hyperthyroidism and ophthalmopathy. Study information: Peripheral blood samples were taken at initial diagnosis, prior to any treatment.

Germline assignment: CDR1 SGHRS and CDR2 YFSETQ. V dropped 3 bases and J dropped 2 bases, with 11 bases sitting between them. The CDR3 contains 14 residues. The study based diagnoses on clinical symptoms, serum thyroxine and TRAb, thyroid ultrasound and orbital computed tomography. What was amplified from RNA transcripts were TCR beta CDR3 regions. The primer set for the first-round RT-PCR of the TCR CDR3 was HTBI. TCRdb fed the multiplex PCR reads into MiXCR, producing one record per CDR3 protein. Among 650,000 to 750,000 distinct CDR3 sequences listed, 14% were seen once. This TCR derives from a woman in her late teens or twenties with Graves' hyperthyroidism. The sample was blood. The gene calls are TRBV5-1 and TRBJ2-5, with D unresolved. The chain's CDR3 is CASSSYAQQETQYF. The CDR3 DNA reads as TGCGCCAGCAGCTCCTATGCCCAACAAGAGACCCAGTACTTC.